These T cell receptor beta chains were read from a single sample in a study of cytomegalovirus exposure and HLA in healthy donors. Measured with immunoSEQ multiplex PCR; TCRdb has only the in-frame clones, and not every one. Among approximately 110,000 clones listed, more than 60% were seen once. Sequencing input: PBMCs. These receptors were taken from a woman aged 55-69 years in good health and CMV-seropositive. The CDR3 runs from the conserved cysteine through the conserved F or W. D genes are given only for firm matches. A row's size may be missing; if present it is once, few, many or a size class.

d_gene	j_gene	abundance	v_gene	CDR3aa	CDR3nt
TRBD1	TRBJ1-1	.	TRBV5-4	CASSLGLTGSHTEAFF	TGTGCCAGCAGCTTGGGCCTGACAGGGTCCCACACTGAAGCTTTCTTT
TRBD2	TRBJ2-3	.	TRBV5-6	CASSLRTSGDITDTQYF	TGTGCCAGCAGCTTACGGACTAGCGGGGATATCACAGATACGCAGTATTTT
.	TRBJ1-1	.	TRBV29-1	CSVHRSIRGEAFF	TGCAGCGTCCACAGGAGTATCAGGGGAGAAGCTTTCTTT
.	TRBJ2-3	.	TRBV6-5	CASSSVGTDTQYF	TGTGCCAGCAGCTCGGTGGGCACAGATACGCAGTATTTT
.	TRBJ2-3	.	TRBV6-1	CASSVQGKLAGTDTQYF	TGTGCCAGCAGTGTACAGGGAAAGTTGGCGGGCACAGATACGCAGTATTTT
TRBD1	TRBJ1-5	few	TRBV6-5	CASSIDRDVQPQHF	TGTGCCAGCAGCATAGACAGGGATGTACAGCCCCAGCATTTT
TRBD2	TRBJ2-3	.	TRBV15	CATSRGLAGTSSTDTQYF	TGTGCCACCAGCAGAGGACTAGCGGGTACGTCTAGCACAGATACGCAGTATTTT
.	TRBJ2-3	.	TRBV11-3	CASSLGGGVGTDTQYF	TGTGCCAGCAGCTTGGGAGGGGGAGTGGGCACAGATACGCAGTATTTT
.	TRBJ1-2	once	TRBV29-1	CSVVGGLNYGYTF	TGCAGCGTTGTCGGGGGGCTTAACTATGGCTACACCTTC
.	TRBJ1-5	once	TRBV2	CASKAQTELSGNQPQHF	TGTGCCAGCAAGGCCCAAACTGAATTGAGCGGTAATCAGCCCCAGCATTTT
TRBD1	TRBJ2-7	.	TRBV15	CATSTGTGGEQYF	TGTGCCACCAGCACAGGGACAGGGGGCGAGCAGTACTTC
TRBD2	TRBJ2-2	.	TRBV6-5	CASSQRGGSSGELFF	TGTGCCAGCAGTCAGCGGGGAGGGTCGTCCGGGGAGCTGTTTTTT
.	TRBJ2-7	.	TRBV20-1	CSAPDYAEQYF	TGCAGTGCGCCGGACTACGCCGAGCAGTACTTC
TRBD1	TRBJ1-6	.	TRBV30	CAWSLRDRKNSPLHF	TGTGCCTGGAGTCTACGGGACAGAAAAAATTCACCCCTCCACTTT
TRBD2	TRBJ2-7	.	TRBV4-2	CASSPSHGGSGSYEQYF	TGTGCCAGCAGCCCTTCCCATGGTGGTAGCGGGAGCTACGAGCAGTACTTC
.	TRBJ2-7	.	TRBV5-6	CASSLLQQGSYEQYF	TGTGCCAGCAGCTTGCTTCAACAGGGCTCCTACGAGCAGTACTTC
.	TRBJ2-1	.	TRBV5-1	CASSLSPGTYNEQFF	TGCGCCAGCAGCTTGTCTCCGGGAACCTACAATGAGCAGTTCTTC
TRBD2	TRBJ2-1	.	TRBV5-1	CASSLAPAGTYNEQFF	TGCGCCAGCAGCTTGGCCCCAGCGGGAACGTACAATGAGCAGTTCTTC
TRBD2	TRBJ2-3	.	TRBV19	CASSIEGGTDTQYF	TGTGCCAGTAGTATAGAGGGGGGGACAGATACGCAGTATTTT
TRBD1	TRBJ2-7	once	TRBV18	CASSPRQGAGEQYF	TGTGCCAGCTCACCACGGCAGGGGGCTGGGGAGCAGTACTTC
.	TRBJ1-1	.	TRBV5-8	CASSPGEGRGPTEAFF	TGTGCCAGCAGCCCGGGGGAGGGAAGAGGCCCCACTGAAGCTTTCTTT
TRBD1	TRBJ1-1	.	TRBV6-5	CASSYSWDRNTEAFF	TGTGCCAGCAGTTACTCCTGGGACAGGAACACTGAAGCTTTCTTT
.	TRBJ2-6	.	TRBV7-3	CASSLTSGVGANVLTF	TGTGCCAGCAGCTTAACGTCAGGGGTTGGGGCCAACGTCCTGACTTTC
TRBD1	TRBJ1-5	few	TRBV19	CASRPGTESNQPQHF	TGTGCCAGTCGACCAGGGACAGAAAGCAATCAGCCCCAGCATTTT
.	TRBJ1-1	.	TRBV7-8	CASSKQGTEAFF	TGTGCCAGCAGCAAACAGGGCACTGAAGCTTTCTTT
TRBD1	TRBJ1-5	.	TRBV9	CASSVDGQTGGQPQHF	TGTGCCAGCAGCGTAGACGGTCAGACAGGGGGTCAGCCCCAGCATTTT
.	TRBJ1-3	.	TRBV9	CASSLADIRAGNTIYF	TGTGCCAGCAGCTTAGCGGACATCCGAGCTGGAAACACCATATATTTT
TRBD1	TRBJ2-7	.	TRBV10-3	CAIAEGGQGHYEQYF	TGTGCCATCGCCGAGGGGGGACAGGGCCACTACGAGCAGTACTTC
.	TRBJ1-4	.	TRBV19	CASSLAMTGEKLFF	TGTGCCAGTAGTTTAGCCATGACAGGCGAAAAACTGTTTTTT
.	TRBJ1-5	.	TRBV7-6	CASSKQGPNQPQHF	TGTGCCAGCAGCAAACAGGGTCCGAATCAGCCCCAGCATTTT
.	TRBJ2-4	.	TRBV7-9	CASSPNVAKNIQYF	TGTGCCAGCAGCCCTAACGTAGCCAAAAACATTCAGTACTTC
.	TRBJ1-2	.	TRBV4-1	CASSQEAGRFF	TGCGCCAGCAGCCAAGAGGCGGGGAGGTTCTTC
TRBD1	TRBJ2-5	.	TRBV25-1	CASSGSHRGVGETQYF	TGTGCCAGCAGTGGATCCCACAGGGGCGTCGGAGAGACCCAGTACTTC
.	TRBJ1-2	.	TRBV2	CASSSQGLNYGYTF	TGTGCCAGCAGTTCGCAGGGCTTGAACTATGGCTACACCTTC
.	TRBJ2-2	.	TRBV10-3	CAISSSLAAGELFF	TGTGCCATCAGTTCTTCTTTAGCCGCCGGGGAGCTGTTTTTT
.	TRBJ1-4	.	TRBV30	CAWSVSRVLEKLFF	TGTGCCTGGAGTGTATCCAGGGTATTAGAAAAACTGTTTTTT
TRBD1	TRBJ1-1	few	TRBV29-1	CSVASLTGEAFF	TGCAGCGTCGCGTCCCTAACAGGGGAGGCTTTCTTT
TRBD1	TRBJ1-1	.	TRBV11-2	CASSFRATGGEAFF	TGTGCCAGCAGCTTCCGGGCCACAGGGGGTGAAGCTTTCTTT
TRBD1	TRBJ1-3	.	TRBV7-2	CASSLARMGQISGNTIYF	TGTGCCAGCAGCTTAGCGCGGATGGGACAGATCTCTGGAAACACCATATATTTT
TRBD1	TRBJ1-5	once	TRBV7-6	CASSLGVTGGGNQPQHF	TGTGCCAGCAGCTTAGGTGTGACAGGGGGTGGCAATCAGCCCCAGCATTTT